These 15 T cell receptor beta chains share one sample of origin, sequenced in a study of blood T cell repertoires in COVID-19. Using immunoSEQ multiplex PCR, the repertoire was profiled, and TCRdb retains in-frame clones only, with some absent. The sample has 70,000 or so clones; roughly 90% are singletons. Input material: peripheral blood. These receptors were collected from a man over 45 with acute or convalescent COVID-19.

The chain recombines TRBV28 with TRBJ1-6; tentative D call: TRBD1 (6 bases). CDR1 and CDR2 from the germline V gene are MDHEN and SYDVKM. This CDR3 region has 15 residues. V was pared by 4 bases and J by 5 bases, with 12 bases between. Written as DNA, the CDR3 is TGTGCCAGCAGTTCATATTGGACAGATAATTCACCCCTCCACTTT. As protein: CASSSYWTDNSPLHF.

The chain has TRBV10-3 and TRBJ1-2; a possible D gene is TRBD1 (5 bases). Germline V gene data show CDR1 as ENHRY and CDR2 as SYGVKD. Trimming removed 6 bases from V and 8 bases from J, with 16 bases in between. The CDR3 has 13 residues. The CDR3 nucleotides read TGTGCCATCAGCCGAGGAGGGGCCGACGGCTACACCTTC. It translates to CAISRGGADGYTF.

This clone was detected only once. V is TRBV7-2 and J is TRBJ2-7; TRBD1 is a possible D gene (6 bases). Trimming shortened V by 5 bases and J by 2 bases, and 19 bases separated the two germline ends. Germline assignment: CDR1 SGHTA and CDR2 FQGNSA. CDR3 size: 16 residues. For the CDR3, the DNA is TGTGCCAGCAGCCTTGGACAGCACACTTTTCCCTACGAGCAGTACTTC. The encoded protein is CASSLGQHTFPYEQYF.

The chain recombines TRBV3-1 (or the pseudogene TRBV3-2) with TRBJ2-1; perhaps TRBD2 as D (5 bases). This CDR3 region has 12 residues. The V and J ends lost 5 bases and 5 bases respectively, with 7 bases between them. Germline values: CDR1 LGHDT, CDR2 YNNKEL (reference sequence). This CDR3 reads CASSATNNEQFF. The DNA of the CDR3 is TGTGCCAGCAGCGCGACTAACAATGAGCAGTTCTTC.

The rearrangement uses TRBV29-1 and TRBJ2-7; D unclear. The V and J ends lost 1 base and 1 base respectively, with 8 bases between them. CDR3 length equals 13 residues. In germline, CDR1 is SQVTM, CDR2 ANQGSEA. The CDR3 DNA reads TGCAGCGTTGAAGGGGCCGCGTCCTACGAGCAGTACTTC. Translating gives CSVEGAASYEQYF.

This chain links TRBV4-3 with TRBJ1-5, with D possibly being TRBD1 (6 bases). Trimming cost V 1 base and J 5 bases, with 9 bases left between them. Germline V CDR1 and CDR2: LGHNA, YSLEER. The CDR3 sequence is 14 residues long. CDR3 in DNA: TGCGCCAGCAGCCAAGCAGGGGTGGATCAGCCCCAGCATTTT. It yields the protein CASSQAGVDQPQHF.

Written as DNA, the CDR3 is TGTGCCAGCAGCTTATTGGGCCAGGCTCAGTGGCAGTACGTC. As protein: CASSLLGQAQWQYV. This chain joins TRBV7-8 and TRBJ2-7, with no clear D. Germline CDR1 and CDR2: SGHVS and FQNEAQ. This CDR3 comprises 14 residues. V lost 2 bases, J lost 9 bases, and 17 bases lay in between.

The chain recombines TRBV28 with TRBJ1-2; 10 nucleotides match TRBD1. The CDR3 has 16 residues. Germline CDR1 is MDHEN and CDR2 is SYDVKM. Unmatched junction bases numbered 7, after V lost 0 bases and J lost 6 bases. DNA of the CDR3: TGTGCCAGCAGTTTATGGGATCCGGGACAGGGGAATGGCTACACCTTC. Translating gives CASSLWDPGQGNGYTF.

The chain has TRBV30 and TRBJ1-1, with D possibly TRBD1 on 5 matching bases. In germline, CDR1 is GTSNPN, CDR2 SVGIG (reference sequence). The V gene lost 5 bases and the J gene lost 8 bases, with 18 bases spanning the gap. The CDR3 extends over 13 amino acids. CDR3 nucleotides: TGTGCCTGGGGGGGTCGTTCGGGGAAAGAAGCTTTCTTT. This sequence encodes CAWGGRSGKEAFF.

J is TRBJ2-5 and V is TRBV2; 9 positions agree with TRBD2. Trimming cost V 7 bases and J 4 bases; bases outside gene matches: 4. The CDR3 has 13 amino acids. Germline V gene sequence: CDR1 SNHLY, CDR2 FYNNEI. Written as DNA, the CDR3 is TGTGCCAGCAAAATTAGCGGGGGAGAGACCCAGTACTTC. It yields the protein CASKISGGETQYF.

This clone was seen only once. This rearrangement joins TRBV11-3 to TRBJ2-1, with 11 nucleotides matching TRBD2. CDR1 and CDR2 from the germline V gene are SGHNT and YENEEA. V trimming: 5 bases; J trimming: 4 bases; junction bases outside the gene matches: 4. This CDR3 region has 15 residues. The CDR3 protein is CASSPGLAAYNEQFF. The CDR3 DNA sequence: TGTGCCAGCAGCCCGGGACTAGCGGCTTACAATGAGCAGTTCTTC.

J is TRBJ2-1 and V is TRBV6-5; perhaps TRBD1 as D (6 bases). This CDR3 spans 16 amino acids. V was pared by 0 bases and J by 6 bases, with 15 bases between. Germline-derived CDR1 and CDR2 are MNHEY and SVGAGI. The chain's CDR3 is CASSYSSYRVVNEQFF. CDR3 sequence (DNA): TGTGCCAGCAGTTACTCGAGCTACAGGGTCGTCAATGAGCAGTTCTTC.

The V call is TRBV28, the J call TRBJ2-1; 12 bases line up with TRBD2. CDR3 length equals 16 residues. Germline V CDR1 and CDR2: MDHEN, SYDVKM. The V segment lost 4 bases and the J segment 8 bases; nucleotides outside the gene matches: 9. Here the CDR3 reads CASSYALAGGRDEQFF. The CDR3 DNA sequence: TGTGCCAGCAGTTATGCCCTAGCGGGAGGGAGGGATGAGCAGTTCTTC.

This rearrangement joins TRBV11-3 to TRBJ2-7; 13 bases match TRBD2. V lost 2 bases to trimming and J lost 3 bases; unmatched junction nucleotides: 4. This CDR3 is 16 amino acids long. Germline CDR1 and CDR2: SGHNT and YENEEA. The CDR3 DNA reads as TGTGCCAGCAGCTTAACGGGACTAGCGGGATTCTACGAGCAGTACTTC. It encodes CASSLTGLAGFYEQYF.

This clone was counted only a few times. The V call is TRBV7-6, the J call TRBJ1-1; D perhaps matches TRBD1 (6 bases). The germline gives CDR1 SGHVS, CDR2 FNYEAQ. V was pared by 5 bases and J by 4 bases, with 23 bases between. The CDR3 is made up of 17 amino acids. CDR3 region: CASSARQDSEHGTEAFF. CDR3 bases: TGTGCCAGCAGCGCTCGACAGGACTCGGAGCACGGCACTGAAGCTTTCTTT.